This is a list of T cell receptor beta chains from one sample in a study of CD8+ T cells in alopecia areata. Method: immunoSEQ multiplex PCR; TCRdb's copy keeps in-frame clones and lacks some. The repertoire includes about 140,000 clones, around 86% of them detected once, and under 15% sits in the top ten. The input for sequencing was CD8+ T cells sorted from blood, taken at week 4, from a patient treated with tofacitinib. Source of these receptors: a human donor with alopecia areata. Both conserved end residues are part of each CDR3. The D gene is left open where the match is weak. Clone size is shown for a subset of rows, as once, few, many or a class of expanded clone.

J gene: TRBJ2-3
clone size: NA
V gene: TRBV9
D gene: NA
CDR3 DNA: TGTGCCAGCAGCGTTCAGGGCAGCACAGATACGCAGTATTTT
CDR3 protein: CASSVQGSTDTQYF

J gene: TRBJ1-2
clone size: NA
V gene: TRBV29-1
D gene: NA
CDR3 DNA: TGCAGCGTTGTTGGCAGGGACTATGGCTACACCTTC
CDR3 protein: CSVVGRDYGYTF

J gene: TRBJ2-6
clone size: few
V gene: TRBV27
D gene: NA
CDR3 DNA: TGTGCCAGCACTGGAGGCCCCTTTGGGGCCAACGTCCTGACTTTC
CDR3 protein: CASTGGPFGANVLTF

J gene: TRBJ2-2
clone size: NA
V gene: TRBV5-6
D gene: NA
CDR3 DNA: TGTGCCAGCAGCTCCGACACCGGGGAGCTGTTTTTT
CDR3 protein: CASSSDTGELFF

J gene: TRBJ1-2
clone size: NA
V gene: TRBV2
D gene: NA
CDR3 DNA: TGTGCCAGCAGTGATACTAGTACAAGCTATGGCTACACCTTC
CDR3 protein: CASSDTSTSYGYTF

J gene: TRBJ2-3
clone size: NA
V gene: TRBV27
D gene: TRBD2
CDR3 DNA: TGTGCCAGCAGTCGACTAGCGTCCCTCACAGATACGCAGTATTTT
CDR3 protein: CASSRLASLTDTQYF

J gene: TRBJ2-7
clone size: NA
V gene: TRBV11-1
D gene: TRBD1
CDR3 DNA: TGTGCCAGCAGTCGGGACAGCTCCTACGAGCAGTACTTC
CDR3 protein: CASSRDSSYEQYF

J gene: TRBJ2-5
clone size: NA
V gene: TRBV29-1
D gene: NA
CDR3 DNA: TGCAGCCCAAAATATTACGAGACCCAGTACTTC
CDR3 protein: CSPKYYETQYF

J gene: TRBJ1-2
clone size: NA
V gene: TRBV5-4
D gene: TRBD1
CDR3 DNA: TGTGCCAGCAGCTTACTGCAGGGGGGAGATGGCTACACCTTC
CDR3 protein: CASSLLQGGDGYTF

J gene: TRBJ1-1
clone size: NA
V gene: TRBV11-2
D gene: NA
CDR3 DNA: TGTGCCAGCAGCCCCCCCGGTAGGCCGAACACTGAAGCTTTCTTT
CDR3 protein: CASSPPGRPNTEAFF

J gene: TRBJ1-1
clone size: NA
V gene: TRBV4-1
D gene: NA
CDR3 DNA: TGCGCCAGCAGCCTTAATACAGGGAACCCTGAAGCTTTCTTT
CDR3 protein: CASSLNTGNPEAFF

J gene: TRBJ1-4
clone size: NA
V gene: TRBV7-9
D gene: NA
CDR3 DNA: TGTGCCAGCACAACGATTAATGAAAAACTGTTTTTT
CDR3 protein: CASTTINEKLFF

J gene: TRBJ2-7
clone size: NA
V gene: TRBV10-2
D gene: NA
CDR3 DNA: TGCGCCAGCAGTGAGGAGGGACTTTCCTACGAGCAGTACTTC
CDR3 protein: CASSEEGLSYEQYF

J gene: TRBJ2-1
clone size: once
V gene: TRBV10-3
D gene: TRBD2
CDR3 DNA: TGTGCCATCAGTGTGTTTGCGGGAGGTACATACAATGAGCAGTTCTTC
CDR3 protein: CAISVFAGGTYNEQFF

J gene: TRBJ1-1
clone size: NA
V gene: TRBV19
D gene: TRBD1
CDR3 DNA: TGTGCCAGTGCCCCTTTGACAGGGTATGCCACTGAAGCTTTCTTT
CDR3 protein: CASAPLTGYATEAFF

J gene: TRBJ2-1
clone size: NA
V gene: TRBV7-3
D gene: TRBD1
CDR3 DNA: TGTGCCAGCAGCTTAACCCAGGGGGAGTACAATGAGCAGTTCTTC
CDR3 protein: CASSLTQGEYNEQFF

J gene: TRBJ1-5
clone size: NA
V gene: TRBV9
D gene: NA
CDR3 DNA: TGTGCCAGCAGTGAGGGGGGCTTAAGCAATCAGCCCCAGCATTTT
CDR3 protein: CASSEGGLSNQPQHF

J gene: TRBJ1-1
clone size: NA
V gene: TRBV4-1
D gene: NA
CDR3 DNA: TGCGCCAGCAGCCAAGAGGAGTGGGACACTGAAGCTTTCTTT
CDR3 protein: CASSQEEWDTEAFF

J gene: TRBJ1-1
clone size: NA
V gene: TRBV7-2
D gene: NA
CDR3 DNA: TGTGCCAGCAGCTTAGCGCGAGGGAACACTGAAGCTTTCTTT
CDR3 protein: CASSLARGNTEAFF

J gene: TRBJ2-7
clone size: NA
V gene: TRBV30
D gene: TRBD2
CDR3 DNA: TGTGCCTGGAGTGTTTTTGGGGTTGACGGGATCCTCAGCGGGGTCTCCTACGAGCAGTACTTC
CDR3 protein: CAWSVFGVDGILSGVSYEQYF

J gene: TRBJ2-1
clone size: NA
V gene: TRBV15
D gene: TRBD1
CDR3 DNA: TGTGCCACCAGCATCGGGACAGGGACGGGTGAGCAGTTCTTC
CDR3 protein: CATSIGTGTGEQFF

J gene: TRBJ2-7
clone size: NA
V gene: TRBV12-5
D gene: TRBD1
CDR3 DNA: TGTGCTAGTGGTTGGGGACAGACCTACGAGCAGTACTTC
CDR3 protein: CASGWGQTYEQYF

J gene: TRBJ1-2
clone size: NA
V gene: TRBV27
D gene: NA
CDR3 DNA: TGTGCCAGCAGCCCCTCGGGGGTTTTTGGCTACACCTTC
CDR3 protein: CASSPSGVFGYTF

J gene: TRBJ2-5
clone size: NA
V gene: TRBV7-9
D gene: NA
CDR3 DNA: TGTGCCAGCAGCTTGCTGGGTCAGCAAGAGACCCAGTACTTC
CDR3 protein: CASSLLGQQETQYF

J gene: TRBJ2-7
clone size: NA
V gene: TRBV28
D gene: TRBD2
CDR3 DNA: TGTGCCAGCAGGGCTAGCGGGACCCATTACGAGCAGTACTTC
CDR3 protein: CASRASGTHYEQYF

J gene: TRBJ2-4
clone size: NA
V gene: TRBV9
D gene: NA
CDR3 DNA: TGTGCCAGCAGCCCATCAGGGGCGGGGGCCTCCAAAAACATTCAGTACTTC
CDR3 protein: CASSPSGAGASKNIQYF

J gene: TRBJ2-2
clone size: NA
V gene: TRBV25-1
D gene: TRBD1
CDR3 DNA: TGTGCCATCGGGACAGCGAACACCGGGGAGCTGTTTTTT
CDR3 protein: CAIGTANTGELFF

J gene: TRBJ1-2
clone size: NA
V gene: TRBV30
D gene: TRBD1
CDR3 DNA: TGTGCCTCTTCCGGACAGGCAAACTATGGCTACACCTTC
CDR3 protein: CASSGQANYGYTF

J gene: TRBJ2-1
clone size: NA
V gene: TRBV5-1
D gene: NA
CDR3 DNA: TGCGCCAGCAGCCGGGACGCCTTCAATGAGCAGTTCTTC
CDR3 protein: CASSRDAFNEQFF

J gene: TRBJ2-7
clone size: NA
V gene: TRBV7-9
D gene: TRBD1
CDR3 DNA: TGTGCCAGCAGCTCAACGGGACAGGTCCACTCCTACGAGCAGTACTTC
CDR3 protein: CASSSTGQVHSYEQYF

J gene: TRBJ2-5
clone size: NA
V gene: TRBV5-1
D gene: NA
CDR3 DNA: TGCGCCAGCAGCCCGCTGGGACAATCACAAGAGACCCAGTACTTC
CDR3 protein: CASSPLGQSQETQYF

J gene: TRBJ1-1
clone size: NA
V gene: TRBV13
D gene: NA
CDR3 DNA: TGTGCCAGCAGCTTAATGACAGAGAAAGACAAAGCTTTCTTT
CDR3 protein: CASSLMTEKDKAFF

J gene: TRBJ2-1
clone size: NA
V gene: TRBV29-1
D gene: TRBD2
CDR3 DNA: TGCAGCGTACCAAAGCGGGGGGGTCCCAATGAGCAGTTCTTC
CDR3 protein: CSVPKRGGPNEQFF

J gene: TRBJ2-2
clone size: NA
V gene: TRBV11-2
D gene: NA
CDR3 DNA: TGTGCCAGCAGCTTTGAGTACCAGCCCAACCGGGAGCTGTTTTTT
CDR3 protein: CASSFEYQPNRELFF

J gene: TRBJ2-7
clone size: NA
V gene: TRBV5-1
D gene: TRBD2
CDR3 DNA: TGCGCCAGCAGCTTGGACCCTAGCGGGAGCTCCTACGAGCAGTACTTC
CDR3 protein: CASSLDPSGSSYEQYF

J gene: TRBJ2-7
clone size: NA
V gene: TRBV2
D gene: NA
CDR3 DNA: TGTGCCAGCAGTGACGCTGCGGGGAACTACGAGCAGTACTTC
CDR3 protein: CASSDAAGNYEQYF

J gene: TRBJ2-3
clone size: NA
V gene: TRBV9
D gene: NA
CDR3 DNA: TGTGCCAGCAGCGTAGGGAGGACTACCTTGGGAGATACGCAGTATTTT
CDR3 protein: CASSVGRTTLGDTQYF

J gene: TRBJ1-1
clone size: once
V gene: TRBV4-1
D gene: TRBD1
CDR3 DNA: TGCGCCAGCAGCCAAGGATGGGGACAGGTGAACACTGAAGCTTTCTTT
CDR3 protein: CASSQGWGQVNTEAFF

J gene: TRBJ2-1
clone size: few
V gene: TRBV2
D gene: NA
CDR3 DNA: TGTGCCAGCAGGGATACGGTCGGGGTATCCTCGGTCTCCTACAATGAGCAGTTCTTC
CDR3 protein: CASRDTVGVSSVSYNEQFF

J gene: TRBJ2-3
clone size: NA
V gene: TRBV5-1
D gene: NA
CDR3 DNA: TGCGCCAGTTCGGATAATCCACTCACGGATACGCAGTATTTT
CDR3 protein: CASSDNPLTDTQYF